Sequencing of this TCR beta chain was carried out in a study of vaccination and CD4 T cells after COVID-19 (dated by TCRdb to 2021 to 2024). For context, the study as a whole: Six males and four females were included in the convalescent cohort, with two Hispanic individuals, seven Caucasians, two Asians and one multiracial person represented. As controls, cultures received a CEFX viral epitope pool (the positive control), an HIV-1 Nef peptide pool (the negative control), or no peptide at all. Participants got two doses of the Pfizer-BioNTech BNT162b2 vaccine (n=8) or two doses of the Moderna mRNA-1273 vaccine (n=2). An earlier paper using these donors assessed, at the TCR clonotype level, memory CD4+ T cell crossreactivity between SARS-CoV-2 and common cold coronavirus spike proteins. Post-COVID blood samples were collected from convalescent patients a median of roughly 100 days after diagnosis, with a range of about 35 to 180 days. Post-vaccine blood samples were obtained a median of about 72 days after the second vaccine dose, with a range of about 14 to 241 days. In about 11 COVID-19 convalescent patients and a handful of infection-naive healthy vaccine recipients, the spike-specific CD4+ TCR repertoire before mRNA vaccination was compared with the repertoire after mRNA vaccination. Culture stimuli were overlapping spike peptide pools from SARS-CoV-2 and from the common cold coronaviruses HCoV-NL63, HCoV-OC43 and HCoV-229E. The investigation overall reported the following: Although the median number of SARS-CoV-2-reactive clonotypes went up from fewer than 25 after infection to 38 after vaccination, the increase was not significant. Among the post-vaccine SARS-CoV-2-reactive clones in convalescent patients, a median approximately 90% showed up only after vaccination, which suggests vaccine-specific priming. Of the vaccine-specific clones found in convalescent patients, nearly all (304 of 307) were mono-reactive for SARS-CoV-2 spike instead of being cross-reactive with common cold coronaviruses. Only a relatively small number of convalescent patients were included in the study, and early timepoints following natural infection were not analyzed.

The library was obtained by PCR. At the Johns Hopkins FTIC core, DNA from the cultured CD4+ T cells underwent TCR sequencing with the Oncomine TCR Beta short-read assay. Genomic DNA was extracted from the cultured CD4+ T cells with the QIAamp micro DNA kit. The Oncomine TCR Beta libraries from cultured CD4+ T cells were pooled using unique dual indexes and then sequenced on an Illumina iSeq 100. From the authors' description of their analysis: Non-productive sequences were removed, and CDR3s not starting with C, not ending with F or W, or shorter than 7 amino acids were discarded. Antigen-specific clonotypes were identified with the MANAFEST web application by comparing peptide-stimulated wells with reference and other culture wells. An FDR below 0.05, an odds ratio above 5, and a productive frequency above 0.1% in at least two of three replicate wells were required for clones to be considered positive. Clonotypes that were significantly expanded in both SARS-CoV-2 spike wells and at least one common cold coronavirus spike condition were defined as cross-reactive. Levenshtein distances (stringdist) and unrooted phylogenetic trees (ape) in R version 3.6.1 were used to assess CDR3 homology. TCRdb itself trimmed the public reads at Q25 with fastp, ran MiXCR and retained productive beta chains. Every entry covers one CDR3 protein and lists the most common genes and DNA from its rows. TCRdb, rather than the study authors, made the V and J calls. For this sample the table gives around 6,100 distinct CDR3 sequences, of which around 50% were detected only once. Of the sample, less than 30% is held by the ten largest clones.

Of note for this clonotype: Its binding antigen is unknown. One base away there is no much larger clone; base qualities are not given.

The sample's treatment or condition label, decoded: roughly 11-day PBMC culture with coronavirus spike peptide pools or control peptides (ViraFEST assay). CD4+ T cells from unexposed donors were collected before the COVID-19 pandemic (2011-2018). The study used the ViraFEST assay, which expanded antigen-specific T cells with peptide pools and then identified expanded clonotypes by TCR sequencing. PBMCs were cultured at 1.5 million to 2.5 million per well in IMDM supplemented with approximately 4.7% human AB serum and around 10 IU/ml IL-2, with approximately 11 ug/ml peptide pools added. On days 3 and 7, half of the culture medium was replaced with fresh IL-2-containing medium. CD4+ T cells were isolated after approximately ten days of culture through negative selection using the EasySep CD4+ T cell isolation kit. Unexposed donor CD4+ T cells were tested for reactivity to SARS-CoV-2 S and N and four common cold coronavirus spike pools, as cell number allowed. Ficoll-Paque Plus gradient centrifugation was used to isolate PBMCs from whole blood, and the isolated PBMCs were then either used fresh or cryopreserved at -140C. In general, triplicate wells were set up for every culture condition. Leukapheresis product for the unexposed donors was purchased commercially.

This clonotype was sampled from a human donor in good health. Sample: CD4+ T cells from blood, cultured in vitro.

The encoded CDR3 is CAITRGGPQETQYF. DNA sequence: TGTGCCATTACACGCGGGGGACCCCAAGAGACCCAGTACTTC. The rearranged segments are TRBV2 and TRBJ2-5; a stretch of 7 junction bases matches TRBD2. From the germline V gene, CDR1 is SNHLY and CDR2 is FYNNEI. Reading from cysteine to phenylalanine, the CDR3 counts 14 amino acids. Here the CDR3 DNA is all that survives: 42 bases in frame from base 1. V and J are trimmed by 10 bases and 1 base, and the gene matches miss 9 bases of the junction.